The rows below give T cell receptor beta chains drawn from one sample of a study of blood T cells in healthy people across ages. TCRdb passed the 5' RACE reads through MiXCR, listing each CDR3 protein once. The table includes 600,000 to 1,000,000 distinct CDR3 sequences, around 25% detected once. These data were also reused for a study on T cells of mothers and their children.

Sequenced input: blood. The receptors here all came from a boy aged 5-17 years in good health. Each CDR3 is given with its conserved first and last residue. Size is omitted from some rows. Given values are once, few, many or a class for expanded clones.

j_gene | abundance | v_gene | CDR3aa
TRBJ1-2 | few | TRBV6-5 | CASSYKTGEYTF
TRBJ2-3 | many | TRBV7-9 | CASSLNYGGADTQYF
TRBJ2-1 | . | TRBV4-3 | CASSQDSRQRGIDEQFF
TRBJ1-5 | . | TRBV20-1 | CSARDWGGIMPQHF
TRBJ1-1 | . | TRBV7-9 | CASSSDPNTEAFF
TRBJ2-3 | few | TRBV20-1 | CSARKRRDGTDTQYF
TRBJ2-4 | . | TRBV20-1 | CSARAAVIAKNIQYF
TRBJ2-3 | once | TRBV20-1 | CSASLASGLKFSDTQYF
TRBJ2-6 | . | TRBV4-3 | CASSQEVTVGANVLTF
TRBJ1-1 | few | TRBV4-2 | CASSPARYVMNTEAFF
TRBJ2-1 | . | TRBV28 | CASSTLPTDNEQFF
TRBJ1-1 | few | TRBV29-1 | CSVSGYTEAFF
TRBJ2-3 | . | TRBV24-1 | CATSDFLGSPDTQYF
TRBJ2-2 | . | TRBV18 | CASSPGRGDTGELFF
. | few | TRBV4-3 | CASSQDRQLAKHNEQFF
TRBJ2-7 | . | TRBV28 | CASSKTVSYEQYF
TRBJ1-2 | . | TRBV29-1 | CSVGDRALFYGYTF
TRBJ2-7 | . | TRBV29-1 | CSVVRGLHSYEQYF
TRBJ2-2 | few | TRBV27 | CASREQGASTGELFF
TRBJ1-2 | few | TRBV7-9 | CASSLNPGGIYGYTF
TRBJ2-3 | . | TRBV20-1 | CSARPELTDTQYF
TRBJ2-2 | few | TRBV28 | CASSFIRQTNTGELFF
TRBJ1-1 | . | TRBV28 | CASSLGQLVAEAFF